This paragraph covers one T cell receptor beta chain sequence. This record belongs to a study of cytomegalovirus exposure and HLA in healthy donors. About the study: A subsequent analysis reported that the 120 or so validation repertoires were produced on the same platform that had also been used for the 600 to 800 first-cohort repertoires.

The protocol was immunoSEQ multiplex PCR, while the TCRdb copy is restricted to in-frame clones and leaves out a portion. The sample holds 110,000 or so clones, about 87% seen once. The V gene end was trimmed by 8 bases and the J gene end by 4 bases; junction bases not matched to a gene: 8. Germline assignment: CDR1 MNHEY and CDR2 SMNVEV (reference sequence). This CDR3 comprises 15 residues. Sample: PBMCs. The rearrangement links TRBV27 to TRBJ2-1, with 10 bases matching TRBD1. The clonotype comes from a man younger than 35 in good health and CMV-seronegative. DNA for the CDR3: TGTGCCAGCCGTAAAGGGACAGGGGTTTACAATGAGCAGTTCTTC. It encodes CASRKGTGVYNEQFF.